A selection of T cell receptor beta chains follows, all from one sample in a study of blood T cells in healthy people across ages. TCRdb itself ran the 5' RACE reads through MiXCR, one entry per CDR3 protein. The sample holds around 1,000,000 distinct CDR3 sequences, around two fifths seen once. Sequenced: blood. These receptors all stem from a man in his late teens or twenties in good health. Both conserved end residues are part of each CDR3. A D gene is named only where the DNA matches it firmly. For some rows the clone size is stated as once, few or many, or as a class when expanded; others skip it.

CDR3nt: TGCAGTGCTAGTTACGGGGTTTCTGAGCCCCAGCATTTT; CDR3aa: CSASYGVSEPQHF; j_gene: TRBJ1-5; abundance: .; d_gene: .; v_gene: TRBV20-1
CDR3nt: TGTGCCAGCAGCCAATCGGCGGGGGGCGAGAATGATTATGGCTACACCTTC; CDR3aa: CASSQSAGGENDYGYTF; j_gene: TRBJ1-2; abundance: .; d_gene: .; v_gene: TRBV3-1
CDR3nt: TGTGCCAGCAGCAACCGGGACAGGGGCACAGATACGCAGTATTTT; CDR3aa: CASSNRDRGTDTQYF; j_gene: TRBJ2-3; abundance: .; d_gene: TRBD1; v_gene: TRBV7-6
CDR3nt: TGCGCCAGCAGCCAAGAGGTCACAGCCTCCTACAATGAGCAGTTCTTC; CDR3aa: CASSQEVTASYNEQFF; j_gene: TRBJ2-1; abundance: .; d_gene: .; v_gene: TRBV4-3
CDR3nt: TGTGCCAGCAGCGAGGACAGGGGGGTAGCTTTCTTT; CDR3aa: CASSEDRGVAFF; j_gene: TRBJ1-1; abundance: few; d_gene: TRBD1; v_gene: TRBV7-9
CDR3nt: TGTGCCGGCAGTTACTCGGAGACTAGCTGGAGCGCAGATACGCAGTATTTT; CDR3aa: CAGSYSETSWSADTQYF; j_gene: TRBJ2-3; abundance: few; d_gene: TRBD2; v_gene: TRBV6-5
CDR3nt: TGTGCCAGCAGCGCGGCCCGTTCCTACGGCTACACCTTC; CDR3aa: CASSAARSYGYTF; j_gene: TRBJ1-2; abundance: many; d_gene: .; v_gene: TRBV7-9
CDR3nt: TGTGCCATCAGTGAGTCGAGAGGGGGCTATGGCTACACCTTC; CDR3aa: CAISESRGGYGYTF; j_gene: TRBJ1-2; abundance: few; d_gene: .; v_gene: TRBV10-3
CDR3nt: TGTGCCAGCAGTTCCCATCAGACTAGCCTGGGGGATGAGCAGTTCTTC; CDR3aa: CASSSHQTSLGDEQFF; j_gene: TRBJ2-1; abundance: .; d_gene: TRBD2; v_gene: TRBV28
CDR3nt: TGTGCCAGCAGCGCACTCTCGGGGTTTGACGCTGAAGCTTTCTTT; CDR3aa: CASSALSGFDAEAFF; j_gene: TRBJ1-1; abundance: .; d_gene: .; v_gene: TRBV9
CDR3nt: TGCAGTGCTAGGAGGTGGCGGGGGGACTCCTACGAGCAGTACTTC; CDR3aa: CSARRWRGDSYEQYF; j_gene: TRBJ2-7; abundance: many; d_gene: TRBD2; v_gene: TRBV20-1
CDR3nt: TGTGCCAGCAGTTTTGGGACAAATCCCTACAATGAGCAGTTCTTC; CDR3aa: CASSFGTNPYNEQFF; j_gene: TRBJ2-1; abundance: .; d_gene: .; v_gene: TRBV28
CDR3nt: TGCGCCAGCAGCCAAGAGTCCGGATTGGACGGCTACACCTTC; CDR3aa: CASSQESGLDGYTF; j_gene: TRBJ1-2; abundance: many; d_gene: .; v_gene: TRBV4-1
CDR3nt: TGCAGCGTACAGGCGGGATTCAATGAGCAGTTCTTC; CDR3aa: CSVQAGFNEQFF; j_gene: TRBJ2-1; abundance: many; d_gene: .; v_gene: TRBV29-1
CDR3nt: TGCAGTGCTCCTCCCAGGGACCGCACTGAAGCTTTCTTT; CDR3aa: CSAPPRDRTEAFF; j_gene: TRBJ1-1; abundance: .; d_gene: .; v_gene: TRBV20-1
CDR3nt: TGCAGTGCTCTCCACAGCGGGGGGACCCAAGAGACCCAGTACTTC; CDR3aa: CSALHSGGTQETQYF; j_gene: TRBJ2-5; abundance: .; d_gene: TRBD2; v_gene: TRBV20-1
CDR3nt: TGTGCCAGCAGCAAAGGAGTATTGTCCGCGCCATTCATCGACAGGGGAACCCAGTACTTC; CDR3aa: CASSKGVLSAPFIDRGTQYF; j_gene: TRBJ2-5; abundance: few; d_gene: .; v_gene: TRBV21-1
CDR3nt: TGCAGTGCTAGGGCGTCACGGTTACGGCCCCAGCATTTT; CDR3aa: CSARASRLRPQHF; j_gene: TRBJ1-5; abundance: .; d_gene: .; v_gene: TRBV20-1
CDR3nt: TGTGCCACTTCACCGACAGGGAGTAGGGTCCACGAGCAGTACTTC; CDR3aa: CATSPTGSRVHEQYF; j_gene: TRBJ2-7; abundance: .; d_gene: TRBD1; v_gene: TRBV12-3/TRBV12-4
CDR3nt: TGTGCCAGCAGACAGGGTCTTGGGGGCAATCAGCTCCAGCATTTT; CDR3aa: CASRQGLGGNQLQHF; j_gene: TRBJ1-5; abundance: .; d_gene: .; v_gene: TRBV6-1
CDR3nt: TGTGCCACCAAGGGACGGGGACACTCCTACGAGCAGTACTTC; CDR3aa: CATKGRGHSYEQYF; j_gene: TRBJ2-7; abundance: few; d_gene: .; v_gene: TRBV28
CDR3nt: TGCAGTGCTAGTGGTCGGAACACCGGGGAGCTGTTTTTT; CDR3aa: CSASGRNTGELFF; j_gene: TRBJ2-2; abundance: few; d_gene: .; v_gene: TRBV20-1
CDR3nt: TGTGCCAGCAGCTTGGGACAGGGGAAGGACTATGGCTACACCTTC; CDR3aa: CASSLGQGKDYGYTF; j_gene: TRBJ1-2; abundance: .; d_gene: TRBD1; v_gene: TRBV5-5
CDR3nt: TGTGCCAGCAGTTTAGGGCAAATCACAGATACGCAGTATTTT; CDR3aa: CASSLGQITDTQYF; j_gene: TRBJ2-3; abundance: many; d_gene: .; v_gene: TRBV5-5
CDR3nt: TGTGCCATCAGTGAGTCCGGATATGAAGCTTTCTTT; CDR3aa: CAISESGYEAFF; j_gene: TRBJ1-1; abundance: .; d_gene: .; v_gene: TRBV10-3
CDR3nt: TGCGCCAGCAGCCTCTCTAGCGGGGCCCCCGATACGCAGTATTTT; CDR3aa: CASSLSSGAPDTQYF; j_gene: TRBJ2-3; abundance: many; d_gene: TRBD2; v_gene: TRBV4-1
CDR3nt: TGCAGCGTAAGCAGGGAGCCTGAAGCTTTCTTT; CDR3aa: CSVSREPEAFF; j_gene: TRBJ1-1; abundance: few; d_gene: .; v_gene: TRBV29-1
CDR3nt: TGTGCCAGCAGCCAAGCAGCCTCCTACAATGAGCAGTACTTC; CDR3aa: CASSQAASYNEQYF; j_gene: TRBJ2-5; abundance: .; d_gene: .; v_gene: TRBV7-6
CDR3nt: TGTGCCAGCAGCCAGGGGACAGTATCTGAGCAGTTCTTC; CDR3aa: CASSQGTVSEQFF; j_gene: TRBJ2-1; abundance: once; d_gene: TRBD1; v_gene: TRBV14
CDR3nt: TGTGCCAGCAGCGGAGGACTAGCGGGGGGAGAGGATACGCAGTATTTT; CDR3aa: CASSGGLAGGEDTQYF; j_gene: TRBJ2-3; abundance: .; d_gene: TRBD2; v_gene: TRBV5-5